The rows below give T cell receptor beta chains drawn from one sample of a study of T cell repertoires in cytomegalovirus infection. TCRdb re-derived calls from the reads in MiXCR, one entry per CDR3 protein. The table lists tens of thousands of distinct CDR3 sequences, approximately 39% of them singletons. These receptors have no identified antigens. Here the sequenced sample was CD8+ T cells from cultured PBMCs, taken from culture after CMV antigen stimulation. Receptors were obtained from a human donor in good health (CMV status not recorded). Some clones in this sample may be carry-over from other donors' samples. Both conserved end residues are part of each CDR3. Fields, in order: V gene, clone size, J gene, D gene, CDR3 DNA, CDR3 protein. D genes are given only for firm matches. Some rows have no size entry. The others give once, few or many, or a class for an expanded clone.

>TRBV7-9|-|TRBJ2-7|TRBD1
TGTGCCAGCAGCTTAGGCAGGACAGGGATCAACGAGCAGTACTTC
CASSLGRTGINEQYF
>TRBV7-8|few|TRBJ1-1|TRBD1
TGTGCCAGCAGCTTATTGGGACAGGGACTAACTGAAGCTTTCTTT
CASSLLGQGLTEAFF
>TRBV27|few|TRBJ1-1|-
TGTGCCAGCAGTAAAGGGAGCACTGAAGCTTTCTTT
CASSKGSTEAFF
>TRBV12-3/TRBV12-4|-|TRBJ2-3|-
TGTGCCAGCAGTTTTTGGGCAGGGGCAAACACAGATACGCAGTATTTT
CASSFWAGANTDTQYF
>TRBV7-2|-|TRBJ2-1|TRBD2
TGTGCCAGCAACCAAACTAGCGGGGGGGGGAACAATGAGCAGTTCTTC
CASNQTSGGGNNEQFF
>TRBV19|-|TRBJ2-3|-
TGTGCCAGTACGGGGGCTAGCGGAGGATCCACAGATACGCAGTATTTT
CASTGASGGSTDTQYF
>TRBV4-3|-|TRBJ2-7|-
TGCGCCAGCAGCCAAGATCCGAGGGGAGGAGGTTACGAGCAGTACTTC
CASSQDPRGGGYEQYF
>TRBV7-2|-|TRBJ2-3|TRBD2
TGTGCCAGCAGCCCCGGACTAGCGAGTTCCGCAGATACGCAGTATTTT
CASSPGLASSADTQYF
>TRBV27|-|TRBJ2-3|TRBD2
TGTGCCAGCAGTTCCTCCGACAGCGGGAGAACAGATACGCAGTATTTT
CASSSSDSGRTDTQYF
>TRBV7-2|many|TRBJ2-5|TRBD1
TGTGCCAGCAGCCCAGCCGGGACAGAAGAGACCCAGTACTTC
CASSPAGTEETQYF
>TRBV5-1|few|TRBJ1-1|-
TGCGCCAGCAGTTGGGGACAGAACACTGAAGCTTTCTTT
CASSWGQNTEAFF
>TRBV6-2/TRBV6-3|once|TRBJ2-5|TRBD2
TGTGCCAGCATAAGCGGGGGAGTCCAAGAGACCCAGTACTTC
CASISGGVQETQYF
>TRBV27|-|TRBJ1-4|TRBD1
TGTGCCAGCAGTGAGTCCGGGACAGCCGTCCGTAAGACAACTAATGAAAAACTGTTTTTT
CASSESGTAVRKTTNEKLFF
>TRBV4-3|-|TRBJ1-4|-
TGCGCCAGCAGCCAAGATGAAGGGGAGGAAGAAAAACTGTTTTTT
CASSQDEGEEEKLFF